This TCR beta chain was observed in a study of blood T cell repertoires in COVID-19. Methods used by the authors: Amplifying reference gene primers gave estimates of nucleated cell counts. Data came from immunoSEQ multiplex PCR; TCRdb stores just in-frame clones and leaves some out. V, J and clone size are taken as reported in that table, and D and trimming were inferred from the DNA itself. The data contain around 250,000 clones, 84% of them singletons. The germline V and J ends were trimmed by 8 bases and 1 base, with 8 bases remaining between them. This CDR3 region has 13 residues. Germline V gene lookup returns CDR1 SNHLY and CDR2 FYNNEI.

The sequence came from a woman aged 35 to 49 who had recovered from COVID-19. The chain uses TRBV2 and TRBJ2-2; tentative D call: TRBD1 (5 bases). Source material: peripheral blood. The CDR3: CASGRENTGELFF. The CDR3 DNA reads TGTGCCAGCGGCAGGGAGAACACCGGGGAGCTGTTTTTT.